The 8 T cell receptor beta chains below were found in one sample sequenced in a study of T cells in Graves' hyperthyroidism and ophthalmopathy. The CDR3 regions of TCR beta were amplified from RNA transcripts. TCR CDR3 underwent first-round RT-PCR with the HTBI primer set. TCRdb recomputed calls from the multiplex PCR reads with MiXCR, one row per CDR3 protein. The table shows roughly 380,000 distinct CDR3 sequences, with 15% to 20% occurring only once. Sequencing was performed on blood. Every receptor here comes from a woman aged 40 to 49 with Graves' ophthalmopathy.

This clonotype came up many times. DNA for the CDR3: TGTGCCAGCAGTGAAAGTCAGGGCGCCCCCGGGGAGCTGTTTTTT. It encodes CASSESQGAPGELFF. The V and J genes are TRBV6-1 and TRBJ2-2; TRBD1 might be the D (5 bases). The CDR3 sequence is 15 residues long. V was clipped by 2 bases and J by 6 bases, with 13 bases between them. Germline V lookup: CDR1 MNHNS, CDR2 SASEGT.

This clonotype was observed at least ten times. The chain has TRBV7-8 and TRBJ1-2; D possibly corresponds to TRBD1 (5 bases). Germline loops: CDR1 SGHVS, CDR2 FQNEAQ. Trimming cost V 7 bases and J 6 bases, with 18 bases left between them. CDR3 size: 14 residues. CDR3 bases: TGTGCCAGCACCCAAGCTCCGACAGCCAATGGCTACACCTTC. Residues: CASTQAPTANGYTF. The full variable domain, completed using reference TRBV7-8 and TRBJ1-2, is GAGVSQSPRYKVAKRGQDVALRCDPISGHVSLFWYQQALGQGPEFLTYFQNEAQLDKSGLPSDRFFAERPEGSVSTLKIQRTQQEDSAVYLCASTQAPTANGYTFGSGTRLTVV.

This clonotype was detected many times. CDR3 nucleotide sequence: TGCGCCAGCAGCCAGGGGACAGGGGGCGCCCACAATCAGCCCCAGCATTTT. It is translated as CASSQGTGGAHNQPQHF. The rearrangement joins TRBV4-1 to TRBJ1-5; 12 bases line up with TRBD1. The J segment lost 3 bases and the V segment lost 3 bases, leaving 6 bases of the junction unmatched. From germline, CDR1 is MGHRA and CDR2 YSYEKL. This CDR3 contains 17 residues.

In its sample, this clonotype was seen many times. V is TRBV27 and J is TRBJ1-1; D may be TRBD1 (5 bases). Trimming took off 1 base at V and 3 bases at J, with 18 bases between the two ends. Germline CDR1 MNHEY, CDR2 SMNVEV (reference sequence). The CDR3 loop spans 17 amino acids. The DNA for the CDR3 is TGTGCCAGCAGTTTATTTGGAGTCGCCCTGGGACACACTGAAGCTTTCTTT. Translating gives CASSLFGVALGHTEAFF.

Of note for this clonotype: A much larger clone sits a single nucleotide away, making a read error possible. This CDR3 reads CASSGLAGGIDTQYF. CDR3 bases: TGTGCCAGCAGTGGACTAGCGGGGGGCATAGATACGCAGTATTTT. V and J are TRBV6-1 and TRBJ2-3; 13 bases are a match to TRBD2. This CDR3 contains 15 residues. With V trimmed by 4 bases and J by 5 bases, 3 bases remained unmatched. Looked up from germline, CDR1 is MNHNS and CDR2 is SASEGT.

In its sample, this clonotype was seen many times. For the CDR3, the DNA is TGTGCCAGTAGTCTACGGGACAACAATGAGCAGTTCTTC. Translating it yields CASSLRDNNEQFF. This chain joins TRBV19 and TRBJ2-1; weak D call: TRBD1 (6 bases). The germline V gene has CDR1 LNHDA and CDR2 SQIVND (reference sequence). This CDR3 contains 13 residues. Trimming removed 5 bases from V and 5 bases from J, with 10 bases in between.

This clonotype came up many times. The chain joins TRBV5-1 to TRBJ2-7; 9 nucleotides match TRBD1. Germline V lookup: CDR1 SGHRS, CDR2 YFSETQ. With V trimmed by 3 bases and J by 3 bases, 4 bases remained unmatched. The CDR3 sequence is 14 residues long. CDR3 bases: TGCGCCAGCAGCTGGAAGGGACAGGGCTACGAGCAGTACTTC. Protein: CASSWKGQGYEQYF.

V gene TRBV14 combines with J gene TRBJ1-1; 8 positions agree with TRBD1. The CDR3 has 15 amino acids. With V trimmed by 6 bases and J by 4 bases, 10 bases remained unmatched. Germline assignment: CDR1 SGHDN and CDR2 FVKESK. The CDR3 loop reads CASRRAGGGSTEAFF. DNA of the CDR3: TGTGCCAGCAGAAGGGCAGGGGGCGGGTCCACTGAAGCTTTCTTT.